The 22 T cell receptor beta chains listed next were all sequenced from one sample in a study of T-cell memory formation after mild COVID-19. TCRdb reprocessed the 5' RACE reads via MiXCR and lists one record per CDR3 protein. The table includes just over 400,000 distinct CDR3 sequences, 20% to 30% detected once. The sample comprised PBMCs or a T cell subset sorted from them (not recorded which). These receptors were collected from an adult woman who had mild COVID-19 (a few samples of this study predate the infection). Cell type and time point are not known.

This clonotype has only a few counts. The rearrangement uses TRBV5-1 and TRBJ2-1; D unclear. CDR1 is SGHRS and CDR2 is YFSETQ in the germline V gene. Trimming took 2 bases from V and 2 from J, leaving 8 bases between them. This CDR3 contains 14 residues. This CDR3 reads CASSFTGPYNEQFF. CDR3 nucleotides: TGCGCCAGCAGCTTTACGGGTCCCTACAATGAGCAGTTCTTC.

This chain links TRBV4-3 with TRBJ2-5; a possible D gene is TRBD2 (6 bases). Trimming took 0 bases from V and 9 from J, leaving 32 bases between them. The germline CDR1 and CDR2 sequences are LGHNA and YSLEER. The CDR3 length is 20 residues. This CDR3 reads CASSQEWGTPGIGGAGAQYF. CDR3 DNA: TGCGCCAGCAGCCAAGAATGGGGTACACCAGGGATAGGAGGGGCTGGGGCCCAGTACTTC.

CDR3 bases: TGTGCCAGCAGTGAAATGCGGGGGGGCCTCAATGAGCAGTTCTTC. It encodes CASSEMRGGLNEQFF. V and J are TRBV2 and TRBJ2-1; 9 bases align to TRBD2. CDR1 is SNHLY and CDR2 is FYNNEI in the germline V gene. The V gene end was trimmed by 2 bases and the J gene end by 6 bases; junction bases not matched to a gene: 5. The CDR3 spans 15 residues.

This clonotype has only a few counts. The chain is built from TRBV3-1 and TRBJ2-1; 10 positions agree with TRBD2. Germline CDR1 reads LGHDT; CDR2 reads YNNKEL (reference sequence). The junction had 6 bases not matched to a gene; V was cut back by 4 bases and J by 9 bases. This CDR3 is 14 amino acids long. The CDR3 sequence: CASSPAGGRGEQFF. In DNA form, the CDR3 reads TGTGCCAGCAGCCCAGCGGGAGGGAGGGGTGAGCAGTTCTTC.

This chain uses TRBV6-2 or TRBV6-3 with TRBJ2-7; D perhaps matches TRBD1 (5 bases). The CDR3 is 16 amino acids. Trimming shortened V by 5 bases and J by 4 bases, and 21 bases separated the two germline ends. Germline CDR1 is MNHEY and CDR2 is SVGEGT. For the CDR3, the DNA is TGTGCCAGCAGTAAAATCTGGACAAAGGGCCTTTACGAGCAGTACTTC. It translates to CASSKIWTKGLYEQYF.

In this sample, this clonotype turned up a few times. The gene calls are TRBV15 and TRBJ2-1; the D gene is possibly TRBD1 (6 bases). The V end was cut by 2 bases, the J end by 12 bases, with 20 bases between. The CDR3 is 15 amino acids. CDR1 is LNHNV, CDR2 YYDKDF, per germline (reference sequence). The CDR3 nucleotides read TGTGCCACCAGCAGACGGACAGTTGTACCAATGATGCAGTTCTTC. Translation: CATSRRTVVPMMQFF.

This clonotype has more than one count but fewer than ten. This chain connects TRBV30 to TRBJ1-3; D uncertain. This CDR3 has 13 amino acids. Trimming left V 5 bases short and J 4 bases short, with 12 bases between. Germline loops: CDR1 GTSNPN, CDR2 SVGIG (reference sequence). Here the CDR3 DNA reads TGTGCCTGGGCCCGAAAGTCCGGAAACACCATATATTTT. Translating gives CAWARKSGNTIYF. The full variable domain, completed using reference TRBV30 and TRBJ1-3, is SQTIHQWPATLVQPVGSPLSLECTVEGTSNPNLYWYRQAAGRGLQLLFYSVGIGQISSEVPQNLSASRPQDRQFILSSKKLLLSDSGFYLCAWARKSGNTIYFGEGSWLTVV.

The V call is TRBV6-2 or TRBV6-3, the J call TRBJ2-3; D gene unclear. Germline V lookup: CDR1 MNHEY, CDR2 SVGEGT. V lost 8 bases, J lost 0 bases, and 15 bases lay in between. The CDR3 contains 15 residues. CDR3 residues: CASSPRRLSTDTQYF. CDR3 bases: TGTGCCAGCTCCCCCAGGCGACTGAGCACAGATACGCAGTATTTT.

This clonotype was detected a few times. A read error may account for a junction end that differs from germline. The chain employs TRBV24-1 and TRBJ2-3; the D is unclear. The CDR3 totals 16 residues. Germline V CDR1 and CDR2: KGHDR, SFDVKD. As DNA, the CDR3 is TGTGCCACAAGTGATTACCGGCCAGCTAGCACAGATACGCAGTATTTT. Protein product: CATSDYRPASTDTQYF.

This clonotype was counted between two and nine times. This chain joins TRBV7-9 and TRBJ2-1, with 7 nucleotides matching TRBD2. This CDR3 contains 16 residues. Germline V gives CDR1 SEHNR, CDR2 FQNEAQ (reference sequence). V was pared by 5 bases and J by 0 bases, with 7 bases of the junction left unmatched. The CDR3 loop reads CASSIPSGSSYNEQFF. The CDR3, as DNA: TGTGCCAGCAGCATCCCTAGCGGCAGCTCCTACAATGAGCAGTTCTTC.

The genes are TRBV4-1 and TRBJ2-2; no clear D gene. Germline V gene lookup returns CDR1 MGHRA and CDR2 YSYEKL. Trimming cost V 4 bases and J 9 bases, with 9 bases left between them. The CDR3 has 12 amino acids. Here the CDR3 reads CASSPLGRELFF. Here the CDR3 DNA reads TGCGCCAGCAGCCCCCTGGGCCGGGAGCTGTTTTTT.

This clonotype has more than one count but fewer than ten. The J gene is TRBJ2-7, the V gene TRBV7-8; D is unresolved. There are 15 residues in the CDR3. Deletions cut 5 bases from V and 3 bases from J, with 17 bases between. The germline gives CDR1 SGHVS, CDR2 FQNEAQ. For the CDR3, the DNA is TGTGCCAGCAGCCCTTCCAGGACGGCCTACTACGAGCAGTACTTC. Its translation is CASSPSRTAYYEQYF. The complete variable domain, with remaining parts taken from reference TRBV7-8 and TRBJ2-7, reads GAGVSQSPRYKVAKRGQDVALRCDPISGHVSLFWYQQALGQGPEFLTYFQNEAQLDKSGLPSDRFFAERPEGSVSTLKIQRTQQEDSAVYLCASSPSRTAYYEQYFGPGTRLTVT.

This clonotype was seen only a few times. V gene TRBV24-1 combines with J gene TRBJ2-3, with 10 bases identical to TRBD2. CDR3 size: 15 residues. Germline V gives CDR1 KGHDR, CDR2 SFDVKD. The junction had 5 bases not matched to a gene; V was cut back by 6 bases and J by 3 bases. The CDR3 nucleotides read TGTGCCACCAGTAACCCGGGACTAGCGACAGATACGCAGTATTTT. Its protein is CATSNPGLATDTQYF.

The sample holds a few counts of this clonotype. The chain links TRBV6-6 to TRBJ2-7; D is unresolved. CDR1 is MNHNY and CDR2 is SVGAGI in the germline V gene (reference sequence). The CDR3 extends over 13 amino acids. V was pared by 2 bases and J by 1 base, with 6 bases between. CDR3 nucleotide sequence: TGTGCCAGCAGTTACGGCACATCCTACGAGCAGTACTTC. This sequence encodes CASSYGTSYEQYF.

The chain uses TRBV15 and TRBJ2-3, with 10 bases lining up with TRBD2. In germline, CDR1 is LNHNV, CDR2 YYDKDF (reference sequence). V lost 3 bases to trimming and J lost 6 bases; unmatched junction nucleotides: 6. The CDR3 is 15 amino acids. The CDR3 here is CATSRGTSARDTQYF. CDR3 DNA sequence: TGTGCCACCAGCAGGGGGACTAGCGCGAGGGATACGCAGTATTTT.

V is TRBV6-5 and J is TRBJ1-1; D is unresolved. Trimming stripped 6 bases from V and 1 base from J, with 12 bases between. This CDR3 region has 14 residues. Germline lookup yields CDR1 MNHEY and CDR2 SVGAGI. CDR3 nucleotides: TGTGCCAGCAGCCGAGCAGGTCGGAACACTGAAGCTTTCTTT. Its protein is CASSRAGRNTEAFF.

The rearrangement uses TRBV5-1 and TRBJ2-2; D is perhaps TRBD2 (6 bases). Trimming removed 4 bases at V and 6 bases at J, with 16 bases between. Germline V gives CDR1 SGHRS, CDR2 YFSETQ. CDR3 size: 15 residues. DNA of the CDR3: TGCGCCAGCAGCCCTATTGAGGGGACTTCCGGGGAGCTGTTTTTT. This codes for CASSPIEGTSGELFF.

The chain links TRBV7-9 to TRBJ1-6; D gene unclear. This CDR3 contains 13 residues. Looked up from germline, CDR1 is SEHNR and CDR2 is FQNEAQ (reference sequence). Trimming took off 5 bases at V and 10 bases at J, with 12 bases between the two ends. DNA of the CDR3: TGTGCCAGCAGCCCCCCGCGGGCCTCACCCCTCCACTTT. Its translation: CASSPPRASPLHF.

This sequence joins TRBV5-5 and TRBJ1-2, with 7 nucleotides matching TRBD1. V dropped 1 base and J dropped 2; count of bases not matched to a gene: 2. The CDR3 runs 14 residues. Germline V lookup: CDR1 SGHKS, CDR2 YYEKEE (reference sequence). The CDR3 DNA sequence: TGTGCCAGCAGCTTGTCACAGGGGAACTATGGCTACACCTTC. It is translated as CASSLSQGNYGYTF.

This clonotype was observed a handful of times. The chain combines TRBV7-9 with TRBJ2-5; D gene uncertain. Deletions cut 4 bases from V and 4 bases from J, with 16 bases between. Germline CDR1 reads SEHNR; CDR2 reads FQNEAQ (reference sequence). This CDR3 comprises 15 residues. CDR3 nucleotide sequence: TGTGCCAGCAGCTCGCGGAGTGGGTCCAGAGAGACCCAGTACTTC. Residues: CASSSRSGSRETQYF.

This clonotype was counted between two and nine times. J is TRBJ1-5 and V is TRBV2, with D perhaps TRBD1 (5 bases). V lost 1 base and J lost 1, with 11 bases in between. This CDR3 has 16 residues. Germline V gives CDR1 SNHLY, CDR2 FYNNEI. Here the CDR3 reads CASSEGMRGSNQPQHF. The DNA of the CDR3 is TGTGCCAGCAGTGAAGGGATGAGGGGCAGCAATCAGCCCCAGCATTTT.

The genes are TRBV28 and TRBJ1-1; TRBD1 agrees at 9 bases. The V and J ends lost 1 base and 0 bases, in that order; junction bases with no gene match: 6. The CDR3 totals 17 residues. Per the germline V gene, CDR1 is MDHEN and CDR2 is SYDVKM. The CDR3 spells CASSLSHRGHMNTEAFF. CDR3 in DNA: TGTGCCAGCAGTTTATCCCACAGGGGGCACATGAACACTGAAGCTTTCTTT.